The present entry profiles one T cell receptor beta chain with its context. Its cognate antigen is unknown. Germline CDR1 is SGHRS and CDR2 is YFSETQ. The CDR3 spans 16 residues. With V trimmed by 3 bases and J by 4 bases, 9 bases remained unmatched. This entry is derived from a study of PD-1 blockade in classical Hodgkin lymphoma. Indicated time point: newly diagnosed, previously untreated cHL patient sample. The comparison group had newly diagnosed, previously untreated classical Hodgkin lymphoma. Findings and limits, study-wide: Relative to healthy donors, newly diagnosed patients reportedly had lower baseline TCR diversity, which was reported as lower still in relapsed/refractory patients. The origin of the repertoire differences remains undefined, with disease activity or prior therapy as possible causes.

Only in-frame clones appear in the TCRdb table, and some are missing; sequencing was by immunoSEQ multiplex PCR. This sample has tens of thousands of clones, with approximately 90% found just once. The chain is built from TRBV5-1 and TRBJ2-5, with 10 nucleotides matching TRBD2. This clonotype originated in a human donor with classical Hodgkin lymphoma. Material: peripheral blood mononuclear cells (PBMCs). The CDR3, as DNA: TGCGCCAGCAGCTCGACTGTAGCGGGAGGCGGAGAGACCCAGTACTTC. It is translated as CASSSTVAGGGETQYF.